This record concerns one TCR beta chain sequence. This clone appeared a few times. What this receptor recognizes is not known. No much larger clone exists at a distance of one base, and base qualities are not known. TCR beta CDR3 regions were sequenced from DNA using the immunoSEQ hsTCRbeta Kit. The study's processing was this. The ImmunoSEQ Analyzer was used to analyse the TCR sequencing data. T cell clonality was defined as 1 minus Pielou's evenness, as computed on productive rearrangements. To measure T cell diversity, the inverse Simpson index was applied to productive templates. T cell density was TCR beta template counts normalized to usable DNA, estimated by amplifying and sequencing housekeeping genes. Two-sided Kruskal-Wallis tests were used to compare TCR metrics across histologic stages. TCRdb stores this immuneACCESS table with in-frame sequences only. Part of the clones is absent; in the studies checked, under half of the shortfall reflects unresolved V genes, and no reason is known for the rest. V and J calls and clone size are as listed in that table; D and trimming were resolved from the DNA. This sample comprises 3,000 to 4,500 clones, roughly 81% of them detected only once. Clones ranked in the top ten supply over 15% of the sample.

Between the mid-2010s and the late 2010s, the patients underwent resection in either Japan or China. Histologic diagnosis of each case was confirmed independently by two lung cancer pathologists on H&E slides. Macro-dissection after pathologic assessment enriched premalignant or tumor cells for nucleic acid extraction. The AllPrep DNA/RNA FFPE Kit was used to isolate DNA from FFPE tissue. This specimen comes from a study of immune evolution from preneoplasia to lung adenocarcinoma (dated by TCRdb to the early 2020s). Notes on the research overall: HLA loss of heterozygosity was seen in roughly 7%, 15% and 33% of AIS, MIA and ADC lesions, and in no AAH lesions. In total, the cohort included some 55 patients with pulmonary nodules, all of whom underwent surgical resection. Resected precursor lesions (AAH, AIS, MIA) and invasive adenocarcinomas were compared against paired morphologically normal lung tissue. The sample size was set by how many specimens were available, not by a prior power calculation. A total of 40 to 60 patients contributed TCR sequencing data. POLYSOLVER was used to infer Class I HLA alleles from exome data, while LOHHLA was used to detect allele-specific HLA loss. The study combined immune gene expression, TCR sequencing and multiplex immunofluorescence to profile immune contexture across lung adenocarcinoma precursors and invasive adenocarcinoma. The immune data were integrated with whole exome sequencing and methylation data obtained from the same cohort of nodules. According to the study, about a hundred samples went through TCR sequencing.

The V and J ends are trimmed by 4 bases and 0 bases, leaving 13 bases between them. Including cysteine and phenylalanine, the CDR3 has 15 amino acids. The entry retains the CDR3 DNA only, 45 bases that are in frame from base 1. Taken from the germline V gene (reference sequence), the CDR1 and CDR2 loops are SGHKS and YYEKEE. Summary of the overall study and its limitations: KRAS-mutant nodules showed the highest T cell clonality compared with EGFR-mutant or double wild-type lesions. The highest clonality was observed in normal lung, whereas higher T cell density and diversity but lower clonality appeared to be present in later-stage lesions. The findings rested on association rather than direct causation, and larger cohorts with long-term follow-up and longitudinal biopsies were considered necessary. Because every patient came from Japan and China, how well the results apply to Western populations was uncertain. Normal lung had the highest top T cell clone frequencies, which appeared to decline progressively from AAH through AIS, MIA and invasive adenocarcinoma.

The TCR originated in a person aged 60-79 years with lung adenocarcinoma. Sequenced input: FFPE minimally invasive lung adenocarcinoma tissue. The intended sense of this specimen's cell subset or site label: micro-invasive lung adenocarcinoma (MIA). The chain was built from TRBV5-5 and TRBJ1-2; the D region possibly corresponds to TRBD1 (6 bases align). In nucleotides, the sequence is TGTGCCAGCAGCGGGGGCAGTGTTACTAACTATGGCTACACCTTC. It codes for CASSGGSVTNYGYTF.